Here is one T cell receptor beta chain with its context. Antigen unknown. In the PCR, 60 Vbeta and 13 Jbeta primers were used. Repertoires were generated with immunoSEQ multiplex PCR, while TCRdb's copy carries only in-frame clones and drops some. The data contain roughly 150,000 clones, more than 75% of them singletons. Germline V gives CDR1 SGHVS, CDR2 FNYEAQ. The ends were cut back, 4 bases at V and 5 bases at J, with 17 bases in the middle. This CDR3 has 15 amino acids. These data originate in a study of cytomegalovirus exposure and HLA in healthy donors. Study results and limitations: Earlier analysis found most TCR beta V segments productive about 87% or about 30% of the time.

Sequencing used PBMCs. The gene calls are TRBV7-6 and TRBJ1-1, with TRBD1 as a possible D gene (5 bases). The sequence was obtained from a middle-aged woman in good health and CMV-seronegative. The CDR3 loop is CASSSRGGSRTEAFF. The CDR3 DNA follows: TGTGCCAGCAGCTCTCGTGGGGGGTCGCGGACTGAAGCTTTCTTT.